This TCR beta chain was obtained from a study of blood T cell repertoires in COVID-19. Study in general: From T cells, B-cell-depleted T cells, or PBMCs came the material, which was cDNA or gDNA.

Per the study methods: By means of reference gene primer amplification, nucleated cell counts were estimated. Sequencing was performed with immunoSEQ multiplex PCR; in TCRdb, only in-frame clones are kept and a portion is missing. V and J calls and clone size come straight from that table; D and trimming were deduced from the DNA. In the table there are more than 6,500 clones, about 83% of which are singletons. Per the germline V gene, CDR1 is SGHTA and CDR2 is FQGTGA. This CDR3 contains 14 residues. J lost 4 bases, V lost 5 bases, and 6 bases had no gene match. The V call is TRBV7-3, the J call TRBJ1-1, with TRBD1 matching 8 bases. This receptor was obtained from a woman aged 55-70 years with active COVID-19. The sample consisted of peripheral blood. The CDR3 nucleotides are TGTGCCAGCAGCAAATACGACAGGGGCACTGAAGCTTTCTTT. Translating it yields CASSKYDRGTEAFF.